The clone carrying this TCR beta chain was detected only a few times. The CDR3 loop spans 15 amino acids. The V gene lost 0 bases and the J gene lost 5 bases, with 13 bases spanning the gap. Germline V gene sequence: CDR1 LGHDT, CDR2 YNNKEL (reference sequence). Here immunoSEQ multiplex PCR was the method, and the copy in TCRdb shows in-frame clones only, minus some. The sample lists about 180,000 clones; 75% to 90% were seen once. The data originate from a study of blood T cell repertoires in COVID-19. The wider study: T cells, B-cell-depleted T cells, or PBMCs provided the cDNA or gDNA that served as material.

This receptor was taken from a woman aged 40 to 50 with COVID-19, enrolled during active disease. The chain uses TRBV3-1 (or the pseudogene TRBV3-2) and TRBJ2-5, with unresolved D. Sample: peripheral blood. This CDR3 is CASSQDLGPRETQYF. CDR3 nucleotide sequence: TGTGCCAGCAGCCAAGATTTGGGCCCACGGGAGACCCAGTACTTC.